Sequencing of this T cell receptor beta chain was carried out in a study of Graves' ophthalmopathy and Graves' hyperthyroidism. Amplified TCR beta CDR3 regions were obtained using RNA transcripts as template. RT-PCR in the first round used HTBI primers; a second-round multiplex PCR followed. MiXCR, run by TCRdb on the multiplex PCR reads, gives a single entry per CDR3 protein. The repertoire has fewer than 650,000 distinct CDR3 sequences, roughly 20% of them found once; the top ten carry roughly 6.9%. In this cohort's terms, stable hyperthyroidism meant no ophthalmopathy by 18 months of follow-up. Clinical symptoms and serum thyroxine were used for diagnosis; TRAb, thyroid ultrasound and orbital computed tomography were also relied on. This CDR3 contains 14 residues. Germline loops: CDR1 SGHTA, CDR2 FQGNSA. V was clipped by 5 bases and J by 2 bases, with 13 bases between them.

The sample comprised peripheral blood. This chain connects TRBV7-2 to TRBJ2-7; maybe TRBD1 (5 bases). This receptor was taken from a woman younger than 30 with stable Graves' hyperthyroidism. Some clones in this sample may be carry-over from other donors' samples. The CDR3 sequence: CASSLDIGTYEQYF. CDR3 DNA sequence: TGTGCCAGCAGCCTGGACATAGGCACCTACGAGCAGTACTTC.